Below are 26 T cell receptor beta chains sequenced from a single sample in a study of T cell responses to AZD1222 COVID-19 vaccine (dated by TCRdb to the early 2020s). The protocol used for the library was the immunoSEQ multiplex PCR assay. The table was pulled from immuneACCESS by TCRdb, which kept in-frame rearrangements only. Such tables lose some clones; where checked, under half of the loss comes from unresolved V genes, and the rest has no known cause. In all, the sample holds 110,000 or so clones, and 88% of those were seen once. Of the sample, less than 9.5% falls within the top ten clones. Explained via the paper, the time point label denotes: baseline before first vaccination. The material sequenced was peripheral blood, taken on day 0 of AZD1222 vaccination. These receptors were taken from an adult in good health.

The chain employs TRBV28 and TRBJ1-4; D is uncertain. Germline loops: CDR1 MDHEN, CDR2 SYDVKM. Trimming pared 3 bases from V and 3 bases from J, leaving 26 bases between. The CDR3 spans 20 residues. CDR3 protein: CASSFMGNGETGASNEKLFF. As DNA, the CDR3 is TGTGCCAGCAGTTTTATGGGAAATGGGGAAACGGGAGCTTCTAATGAAAAACTGTTTTTT.

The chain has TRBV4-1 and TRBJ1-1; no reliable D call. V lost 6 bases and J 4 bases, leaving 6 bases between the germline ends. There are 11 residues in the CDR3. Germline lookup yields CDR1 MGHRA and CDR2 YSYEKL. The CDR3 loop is CASRYLTEAFF. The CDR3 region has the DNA TGCGCCAGCAGGTACCTCACTGAAGCTTTCTTT.

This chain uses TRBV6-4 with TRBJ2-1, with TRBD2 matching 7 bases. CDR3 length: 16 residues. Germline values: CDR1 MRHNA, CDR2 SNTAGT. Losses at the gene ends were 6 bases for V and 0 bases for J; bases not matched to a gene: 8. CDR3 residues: CASSEIAGSSYNEQFF. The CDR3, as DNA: TGTGCCAGCAGCGAAATAGCGGGTAGCTCCTACAATGAGCAGTTCTTC.

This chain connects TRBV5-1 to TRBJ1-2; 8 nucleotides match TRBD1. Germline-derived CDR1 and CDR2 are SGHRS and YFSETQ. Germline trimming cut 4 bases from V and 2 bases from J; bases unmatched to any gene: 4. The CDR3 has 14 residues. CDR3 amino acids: CASSLRQGNYGYTF. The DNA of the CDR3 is TGCGCCAGCAGCCTCAGACAGGGGAACTATGGCTACACCTTC.

In DNA form, the CDR3 reads TGTGCCAGCAGTTTATTCGCGGGGAGGGCCCACAATGAGCAGTTCTTC. This encodes CASSLFAGRAHNEQFF. The chain couples TRBV27 to TRBJ2-1, with 7 bases lining up with TRBD2. V lost 1 base to trimming and J lost 5 bases; unmatched junction nucleotides: 8. In germline, CDR1 is MNHEY, CDR2 SMNVEV (reference sequence). This CDR3 has 16 residues.

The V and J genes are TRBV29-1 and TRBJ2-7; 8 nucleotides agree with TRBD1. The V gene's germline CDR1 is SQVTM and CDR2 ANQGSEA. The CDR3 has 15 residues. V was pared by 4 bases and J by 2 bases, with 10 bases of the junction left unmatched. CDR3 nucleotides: TGCAGCGTTGCCCAGACAGGGGTAGGGGCCTACGAGCAGTACTTC. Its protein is CSVAQTGVGAYEQYF.

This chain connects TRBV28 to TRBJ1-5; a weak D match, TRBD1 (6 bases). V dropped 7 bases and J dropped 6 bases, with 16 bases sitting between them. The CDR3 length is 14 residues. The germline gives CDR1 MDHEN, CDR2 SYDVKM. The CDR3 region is CASTRGGVAQPQHF. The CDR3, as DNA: TGTGCCAGCACCCGAGGGGGGGTGGCTCAGCCCCAGCATTTT. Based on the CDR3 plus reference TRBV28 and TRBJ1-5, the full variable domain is DVKVTQSSRYLVKRTGEKVFLECVQDMDHENMFWYRQDPGLGLRLIYFSYDVKMKEKGDIPEGYSVSREKKERFSLILESASTNQTSMYLCASTRGGVAQPQHFGDGTRLSIL.

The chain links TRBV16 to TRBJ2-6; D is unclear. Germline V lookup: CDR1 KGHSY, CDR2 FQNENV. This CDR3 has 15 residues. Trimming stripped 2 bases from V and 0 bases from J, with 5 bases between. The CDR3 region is CASSQPASGANVLTF. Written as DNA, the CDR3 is TGTGCCAGCAGCCAACCAGCCTCTGGGGCCAACGTCCTGACTTTC.

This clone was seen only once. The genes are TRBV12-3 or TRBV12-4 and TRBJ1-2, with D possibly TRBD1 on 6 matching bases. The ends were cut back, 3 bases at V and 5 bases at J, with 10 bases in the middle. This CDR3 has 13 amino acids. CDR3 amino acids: CASSFRQGYGYTF. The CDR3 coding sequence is TGTGCCAGCAGTTTTCGCCAGGGGTATGGCTACACCTTC.

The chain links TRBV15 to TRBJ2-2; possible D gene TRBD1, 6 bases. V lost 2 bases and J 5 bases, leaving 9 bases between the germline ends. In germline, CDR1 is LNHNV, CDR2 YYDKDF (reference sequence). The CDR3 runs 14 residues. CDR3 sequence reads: CATSRTGLTGELFF. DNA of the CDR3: TGTGCCACCAGCAGAACAGGGTTAACCGGGGAGCTGTTTTTT.

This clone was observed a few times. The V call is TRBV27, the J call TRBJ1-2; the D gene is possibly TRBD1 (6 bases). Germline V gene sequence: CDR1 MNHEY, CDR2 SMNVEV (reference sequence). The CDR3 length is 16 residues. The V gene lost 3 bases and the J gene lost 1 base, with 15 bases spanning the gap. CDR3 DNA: TGTGCCAGCAGTTTTGGGGGGCCGGGCGGTAACTATGGCTACACCTTC. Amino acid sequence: CASSFGGPGGNYGYTF.

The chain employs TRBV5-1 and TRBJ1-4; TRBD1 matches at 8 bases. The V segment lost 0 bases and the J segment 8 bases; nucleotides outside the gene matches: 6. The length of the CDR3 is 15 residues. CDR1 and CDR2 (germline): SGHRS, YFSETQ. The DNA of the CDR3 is TGCGCCAGCAGCTTGGCCGGACAGGGTAACGAAAAACTGTTTTTT. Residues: CASSLAGQGNEKLFF.

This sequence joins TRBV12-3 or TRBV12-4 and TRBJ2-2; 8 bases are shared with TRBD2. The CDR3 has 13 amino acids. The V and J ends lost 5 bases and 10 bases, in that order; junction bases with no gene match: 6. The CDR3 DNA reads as TGTGCCAGCAGTCCCCAAGCGGGAGTGGAGCTGTTTTTT. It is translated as CASSPQAGVELFF.

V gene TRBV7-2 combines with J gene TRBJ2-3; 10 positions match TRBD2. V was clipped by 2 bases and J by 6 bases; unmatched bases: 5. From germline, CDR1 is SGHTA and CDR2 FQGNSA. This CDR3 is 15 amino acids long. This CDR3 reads CASSLLAGAIDTQYF. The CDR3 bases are TGTGCCAGCAGCTTACTAGCGGGAGCTATCGATACGCAGTATTTT.

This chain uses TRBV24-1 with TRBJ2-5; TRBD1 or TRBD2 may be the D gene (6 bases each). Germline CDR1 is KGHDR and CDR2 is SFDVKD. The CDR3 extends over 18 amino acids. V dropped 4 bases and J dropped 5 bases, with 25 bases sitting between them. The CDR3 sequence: CATSDPRGAPEGGETQYF. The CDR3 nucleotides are TGTGCCACCAGTGACCCTAGGGGGGCCCCAGAAGGAGGGGAGACCCAGTACTTC.

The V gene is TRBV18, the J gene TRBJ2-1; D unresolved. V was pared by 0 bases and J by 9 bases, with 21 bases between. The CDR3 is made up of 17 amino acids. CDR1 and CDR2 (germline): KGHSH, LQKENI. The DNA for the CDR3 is TGTGCCAGCTCACCACCTAAGGATTCGAGACCTCTCGCTGAGCAGTTCTTC. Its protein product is CASSPPKDSRPLAEQFF.

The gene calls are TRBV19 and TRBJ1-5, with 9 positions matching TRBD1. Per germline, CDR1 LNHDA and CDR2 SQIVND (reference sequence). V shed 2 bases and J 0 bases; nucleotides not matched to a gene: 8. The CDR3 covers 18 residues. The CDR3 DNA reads TGTGCCAGTAGTATATGGGGACAGGGAACGATTAGCAATCAGCCCCAGCATTTT. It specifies CASSIWGQGTISNQPQHF.

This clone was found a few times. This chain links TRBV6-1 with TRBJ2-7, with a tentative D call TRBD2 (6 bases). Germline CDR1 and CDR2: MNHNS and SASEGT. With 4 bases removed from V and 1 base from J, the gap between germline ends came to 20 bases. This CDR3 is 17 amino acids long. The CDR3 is CASSVSLAGGTSYEQYF. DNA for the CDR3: TGTGCCAGCAGTGTATCACTAGCTGGCGGGACGTCCTACGAGCAGTACTTC.

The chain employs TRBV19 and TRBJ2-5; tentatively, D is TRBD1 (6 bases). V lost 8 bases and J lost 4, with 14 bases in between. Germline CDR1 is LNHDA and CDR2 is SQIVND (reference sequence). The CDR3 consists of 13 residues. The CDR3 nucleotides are TGTGCCAGTCGAAACAGGGTGGGAGAGACCCAGTACTTC. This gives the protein CASRNRVGETQYF.

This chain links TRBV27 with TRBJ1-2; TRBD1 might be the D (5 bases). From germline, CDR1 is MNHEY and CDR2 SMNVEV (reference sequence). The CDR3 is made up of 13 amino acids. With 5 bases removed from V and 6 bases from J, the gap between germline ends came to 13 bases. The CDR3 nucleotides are TGTGCCAGCAGTCCTCAGGGTCGGGATGGCTACACCTTC. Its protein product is CASSPQGRDGYTF.

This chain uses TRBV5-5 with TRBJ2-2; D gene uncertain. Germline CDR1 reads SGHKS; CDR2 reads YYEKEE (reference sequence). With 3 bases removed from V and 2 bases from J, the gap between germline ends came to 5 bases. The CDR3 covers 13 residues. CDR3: CASSWENTGELFF. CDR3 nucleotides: TGTGCCAGCAGCTGGGAAAACACCGGGGAGCTGTTTTTT.

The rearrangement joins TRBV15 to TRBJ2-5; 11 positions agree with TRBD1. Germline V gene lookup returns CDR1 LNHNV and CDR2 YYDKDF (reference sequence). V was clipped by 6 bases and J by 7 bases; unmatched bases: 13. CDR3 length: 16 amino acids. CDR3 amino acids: CATSITGTGGQGTQYF. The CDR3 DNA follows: TGTGCCACCAGTATAACCGGGACAGGGGGACAGGGGACCCAGTACTTC. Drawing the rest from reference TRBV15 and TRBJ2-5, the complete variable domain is DAMVIQNPRYQVTQFGKPVTLSCSQTLNHNVMYWYQQKSSQAPKLLFHYYDKDFNNEADTPDNFQSRRPNTSFCFLDIRSPGLGDTAMYLCATSITGTGGQGTQYFGPGTRLLVL.

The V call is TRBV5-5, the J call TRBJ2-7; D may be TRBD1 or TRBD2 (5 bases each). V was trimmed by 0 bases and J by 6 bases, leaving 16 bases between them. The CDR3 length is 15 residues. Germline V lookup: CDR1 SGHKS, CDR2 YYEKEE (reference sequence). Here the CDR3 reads CASSLDVGTASEQYF. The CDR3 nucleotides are TGTGCCAGCAGCTTGGATGTCGGGACGGCCTCCGAGCAGTACTTC.

CDR3 nucleotide sequence: TGTGCCAGCAGCCTAGGACAGGGAGAGGGCTACACCTTC. It encodes CASSLGQGEGYTF. The V and J genes are TRBV7-9 and TRBJ1-2, with 8 nucleotides matching TRBD1. This CDR3 comprises 13 residues. CDR1 and CDR2 (germline): SEHNR, FQNEAQ (reference sequence). V shed 5 bases and J 8 bases; nucleotides not matched to a gene: 7.

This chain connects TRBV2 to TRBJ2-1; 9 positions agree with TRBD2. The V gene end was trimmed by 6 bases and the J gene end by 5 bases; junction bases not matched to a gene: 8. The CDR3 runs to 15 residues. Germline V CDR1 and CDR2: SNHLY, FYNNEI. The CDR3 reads CASSLLAGFHNEQFF. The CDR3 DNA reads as TGTGCCAGCAGCCTACTAGCGGGCTTCCACAATGAGCAGTTCTTC.

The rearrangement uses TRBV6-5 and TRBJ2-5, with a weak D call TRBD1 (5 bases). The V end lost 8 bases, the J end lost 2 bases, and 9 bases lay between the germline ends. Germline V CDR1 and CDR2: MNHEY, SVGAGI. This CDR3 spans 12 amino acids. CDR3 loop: CASSTVQETQYF. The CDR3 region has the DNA TGTGCCAGCTCGACAGTGCAAGAGACCCAGTACTTC.